This T cell receptor (beta chain) emerged from a study of cytomegalovirus exposure and HLA in healthy donors. The germline V gene encodes CDR1 MNHEY and CDR2 SMNVEV (reference sequence). CDR3 size: 17 residues. V was clipped by 0 bases and J by 0 bases; unmatched bases: 6. The PCR made use of 60 Vbeta and 13 Jbeta primers. The repertoire was sequenced with immunoSEQ multiplex PCR; TCRdb's copy has only in-frame clones and lacks some. Here the sample spans some 190,000 clones, about four fifths being singletons. The chain carries TRBV27 and TRBJ2-7, with TRBD2 identical over 9 bases. Input material: PBMCs. The origin of this receptor is a woman aged 40 to 50 in good health and CMV-seronegative. As DNA, the CDR3 is TGTGCCAGCAGTTTATCGTGGAGCGGGAGGAGCTCCTACGAGCAGTACTTC. Amino acids: CASSLSWSGRSSYEQYF.